This T cell receptor beta chain stems from a study of technical replicates of blood from a few donors. The CDR3 runs to 15 residues. After removal of 3 bases from V and 3 bases from J, the junction contained 5 bases not matched to a gene. Germline V lookup: CDR1 MDHEN, CDR2 SYDVKM. Produced via immunoSEQ multiplex PCR; TCRdb's table is partial and in-frame only. Among more than 80,000 clones listed, about 97% were seen once. Sequencing was performed on T cells isolated from PBMCs. The rearrangement links TRBV28 to TRBJ2-1, with 7 bases fitting TRBD1. This sequence was found in a human donor in good health. The CDR3 bases are TGTGCCAGCAGTTTCGCACCAGGGGGCTACAATGAGCAGTTCTTC. Translated, it gives CASSFAPGGYNEQFF. The whole variable domain, filled in from reference TRBV28 and TRBJ2-1, reads DVKVTQSSRYLVKRTGEKVFLECVQDMDHENMFWYRQDPGLGLRLIYFSYDVKMKEKGDIPEGYSVSREKKERFSLILESASTNQTSMYLCASSFAPGGYNEQFFGPGTRLTVL.